This entry concerns a single TCR beta chain. Its antigen is unidentified. Amplification used 52 TRBV primers and 13 TRBJ primers. The assay was immunoSEQ multiplex PCR, and TCRdb's table has in-frame clones only and misses some. Found here are about 6,100 clones, around 91% of them singletons; the top ten hold less than 2%. The sample originates from a study of regulatory T cells. CD4+ T cells were divided by sorting: CD25-high CD127-low Tregs, CD25-low CD127-high conventional cells. Germline CDR1 MNHNS, CDR2 SASEGT. The CDR3 consists of 15 residues. V lost 10 bases to trimming and J lost 6 bases; unmatched junction nucleotides: 10. Study results and caveats: Regulatory T cells from CD3G-deficient patients were less diverse than autologous conventional CD4+ cells and control regulatory cells. Unique productive TRB reads were about tenfold lower in patient Treg samples than controls.

The V gene is TRBV6-1, the J gene TRBJ2-7, with TRBD2 matching over 15 bases. The material sequenced was CD4+ Tregs sorted from blood. The sequence was collected from a person under 35 with CD3G deficiency. CDR3 in DNA: TGTGCCATAGGACTAGCGGGAGGGCCGTGGCCCGAGCAGTACTTC. Its translation is CAIGLAGGPWPEQYF.